Sequencing of this T cell receptor beta chain was carried out in a study of graft-versus-host responses after intestinal transplantation. In germline, CDR1 is MNHNS, CDR2 SASEGT. V shed 8 bases, J shed 5 bases, and the junction held 2 bases outside the gene matches. The CDR3 has 12 amino acids. As for this clone: Its antigen is undetermined.

Here immunoSEQ multiplex PCR was the method, and the copy in TCRdb shows in-frame clones only, minus some. The sample holds 65,000 to 90,000 clones, under 95% seen once. Sequenced here: unstimulated CD8+ T cells sorted from spleen or lymph node cells, sampled before transplant. The source of this sequence is a human donor who was the organ donor for an intestinal transplant. This chain connects TRBV6-1 to TRBJ1-1, with 10 bases lining up with TRBD1. CDR3: CASGTGVTEAFF. CDR3 coding DNA: TGTGCCAGCGGGACAGGGGTAACTGAAGCTTTCTTT.